The present TCR beta chain was sequenced within a study of CD8 T cells in ankylosing spondylitis. Findings of the study overall: Significant enrichment of disease-linked clones was reportedly seen in matched ankylosing spondylitis synovial fluid.

As regards this clonotype: Its antigen is still unknown.

TCRdb redid the calling of the 5' RACE reads with MiXCR, one entry per CDR3 protein. The sample carries fewer than 200,000 distinct CDR3 sequences, around a tenth recorded once. CDR1 SQVTM and CDR2 ANQGSEA come from the germline V gene. Trimming shortened V by 5 bases and J by 0 bases, and 11 bases separated the two germline ends. The CDR3 spans 14 residues. The clonotype originates from a female donor with ankylosing spondylitis or in good health (not recorded which). The chain links TRBV29-1 to TRBJ2-1, with D perhaps TRBD2 (6 bases). Sequencing was done on a sample of blood, either unsorted or a sorted T cell fraction (not recorded which). CDR3 sequence reads: CSVRSAGSYNEQFF. The DNA for the CDR3 is TGCAGCGTTAGGTCAGCGGGCTCCTACAATGAGCAGTTCTTC.